This T cell receptor beta chain was retrieved from a study of cytomegalovirus exposure and HLA in healthy donors. Study findings and constraints: In vitro assays verified that a few CMV-associated chains recognized CMV antigens specifically.

About this clone itself: Its antigen remains unknown.

The PCR ran on 60 Vbeta and 13 Jbeta primers. Here immunoSEQ multiplex PCR was the method, and the copy in TCRdb shows in-frame clones only, minus some. This table has under 150,000 clones, around 79% appearing once. Germline V lookup: CDR1 SGDLS, CDR2 YYNGEE. This CDR3 comprises 19 residues. J gave up 2 bases and V 0 bases, and 9 bases lay outside the gene matches. The sample taken for sequencing was PBMCs. This TCR was recovered from a female donor in good health and CMV-seronegative. This chain links TRBV9 with TRBJ2-1; TRBD2 matches 12 bases. DNA for the CDR3: TGTGCCAGCAGCGTAGCTACCCCCGGGACTAGCGGGCCCTACAATGAGCAGTTCTTC. The encoded protein is CASSVATPGTSGPYNEQFF.